A selection of T cell receptor beta chains follows, all from one sample in a study of identical twins' blood T cells. TCRdb re-called the 5' RACE reads through MiXCR, storing one row per CDR3 protein. This table has 350,000 to 400,000 distinct CDR3 sequences, 28% appearing once. Sequences were obtained from PBMCs. The receptors originated from a woman between 18 and 50 years old in good health. Each CDR3 is given with its conserved first and last residue.

J gene | V gene | CDR3 length | CDR3 protein
TRBJ1-1 | TRBV20-1 | 10 | CSAIGTGAFF
TRBJ2-4 | TRBV10-1 | 11 | CASSELCIQYF
TRBJ2-7 | TRBV29-1 | 12 | CSVKTVSYERYF
TRBJ2-1 | TRBV12-3/TRBV12-4 | 14 | CASSLASKYNEQFF
TRBJ1-1 | TRBV7-2 | 13 | CASSVQRHTEAFF
TRBJ2-1 | TRBV14 | 17 | CASSQIAGSRLSNEQFF
TRBJ2-3 | TRBV6-5 | 16 | CASSQWVSQGGDTQYF
TRBJ1-2 | TRBV5-1 | 17 | CASSHDHPGQDLYGYTF
TRBJ2-3 | TRBV2 | 15 | CASTQRERGTDTQYF
TRBJ2-3 | TRBV14 | 14 | CATSELAVVGTQYF
TRBJ2-6 | TRBV5-1 | 15 | CASSLTPGIANVLTF
TRBJ2-7 | TRBV4-2 | 15 | CASSSVADSSCEQYF
TRBJ1-1 | TRBV20-1 | 14 | CSAGTRTGNTEAFF
TRBJ1-2 | TRBV13 | 12 | CASSLLPKDYTF
TRBJ1-5 | TRBV18 | 15 | CASSLRGTQNQPQHF
TRBJ2-2 | TRBV12-5 | 15 | CASGPPGWATGELFF
TRBJ1-1 | TRBV5-1 | 14 | CASREQGGTTEAFF
TRBJ2-7 | TRBV12-3/TRBV12-4 | 14 | CASSPQVRDYEQYF
TRBJ1-2 | TRBV6-1 | 14 | CASRPDSYNYGYTF
TRBJ2-2 | TRBV24-1 | 15 | CATSEGGAVTGELFF
TRBJ2-1 | TRBV10-1 | 14 | CASSEGRLADEQFF
TRBJ2-7 | TRBV29-1 | 13 | CSVTGGSAYEQYF
TRBJ1-3 | TRBV7-9 | 14 | CASMPLGSGNTIYF
TRBJ2-1 | TRBV3-1 | 12 | CASRRNDNEQFF
TRBJ1-1 | TRBV5-1 | 13 | CASSLLRNTEAFF
TRBJ2-5 | TRBV6-1 | 14 | CASSTGIAQETQYF
TRBJ1-2 | TRBV5-6 | 15 | CASSPKDAYNYGYTF
TRBJ1-5 | TRBV20-1 | 15 | CSASGRDGANQPQHF
TRBJ1-2 | TRBV6-6 | 14 | CASRNEQGVHGYTF